A selection of T cell receptor beta chains follows, all from one sample in a study of preoperative IRX-2 immunotherapy in early breast cancer. The table came from immunoSEQ multiplex PCR; TCRdb's copy has only in-frame clones and leaves some out. This sample has under 4,500 clones, with about four fifths found just once. The material was tumor tissue, obtained after IRX-2 immunotherapy. The receptors stem from a human donor with breast cancer. Each CDR3 is given with its conserved first and last residue. The D gene is left open where the match is weak. Expanded clones are given a class, and other clones once, few, many or no size at all.

abundance	len	d_gene	v_gene	j_gene	CDR3nt	CDR3aa
-	15	-	TRBV6-8	TRBJ1-5	TGTGCCAGCTCCCCTGGGGGTCACCCCAATCAGCCCCAGCATTTT	CASSPGGHPNQPQHF
-	15	-	TRBV14	TRBJ2-7	TGTGCCAGCAGCCCAACCTACAGGAGAACCTACGAGCAGTACTTC	CASSPTYRRTYEQYF
-	14	-	TRBV19	TRBJ1-1	TGTGCCAGTAGTTTCGCCGGGACCACGGCTGAAGCTTTCTTT	CASSFAGTTAEAFF
few	16	TRBD1	TRBV28	TRBJ1-1	TGTGCCAGCAGTCCTCTCCGGGACAGGATTAACACTGAAGCTTTCTTT	CASSPLRDRINTEAFF
-	13	TRBD2	TRBV10-2	TRBJ2-7	TGCGCCACCGGGGATGGGACTAAATACGAGCAGTACTTC	CATGDGTKYEQYF
-	14	-	TRBV29-1	TRBJ1-2	TGCAGCGTTGAAGTGCCCAGGACGGCTGATGGCTACACCTTC	CSVEVPRTADGYTF
few	16	TRBD2	TRBV4-1	TRBJ2-7	TGCGCCAGCAGCCTAACTGAGGGAGGGCCATCCTACGAGCAGTACTTC	CASSLTEGGPSYEQYF
-	16	-	TRBV28	TRBJ1-5	TGTGCCAGCAGTTTAAAATACAGGGATAGCAATCAGCCCCAGCATTTT	CASSLKYRDSNQPQHF
-	18	-	TRBV11-3	TRBJ1-3	TGTGCCAGCAGCTCGCCCCGATCAGGGGTCAGCTCTGGAAACACCATATATTTT	CASSSPRSGVSSGNTIYF
-	18	TRBD2	TRBV6-8	TRBJ2-1	TGTGCCAGCAGTGACTCGCTCAATCCGGGGGGCTCCTACAATGAGCAGTTCTTC	CASSDSLNPGGSYNEQFF
-	15	-	TRBV6-8	TRBJ2-5	TGTGCCAGCAGGCCCGGCGCAGTCCAGGTAGAGACCCAGTACTTC	CASRPGAVQVETQYF
-	14	-	TRBV29-1	TRBJ1-1	TGCAGCGTTGGGGGATCCCTCTGGAACACTGAAGCTTTCTTT	CSVGGSLWNTEAFF
few	20	TRBD1	TRBV11-3	TRBJ2-7	TGTGCCAGCAGGGATGTCGGCCGGGACAGGAAAAATCTACCACCCTACGAGCAGTACTTC	CASRDVGRDRKNLPPYEQYF
-	11	-	TRBV30	TRBJ1-1	TGTGCCTGGAGTGACGGACAGAAGGCTTTCTTT	CAWSDGQKAFF
-	14	-	TRBV5-1	TRBJ2-2	TGCGCCAGCAGCTTGGCGATATACACCGGGGAGCTGTTTTTT	CASSLAIYTGELFF
-	13	-	TRBV6-8	TRBJ1-1	TGTGCCATCCTTGGGACACACAACACTGAAGCTTTCTTT	CAILGTHNTEAFF
-	14	-	TRBV11-3	TRBJ1-1	TGTGCCAGCAGTTCCCAGGGAGGTGGGACTGAAGCTTTCTTT	CASSSQGGGTEAFF
-	17	-	TRBV10-2	TRBJ2-3	TGCGCCAGCAGTGAGTCGAATGACAGTCCCCGAACAGATACGCAGTATTTT	CASSESNDSPRTDTQYF
-	14	-	TRBV7-7	TRBJ2-3	TGTGCCAGCAGCTTGGCCACGGCACAGGATACGCAGTATTTT	CASSLATAQDTQYF
-	16	-	TRBV6-8	TRBJ1-6	TGTGCCAGCAGTTACTCGAACTTGTCAGGGAATTCACCCCTCCACTTT	CASSYSNLSGNSPLHF
large	13	-	TRBV7-1	TRBJ2-2	TGTGCCAGCAGGCAACAGGTAGACGGGGAGCTGTTTTTT	CASRQQVDGELFF
-	14	-	TRBV11-3	TRBJ2-3	TGTGCCAGCAGCTTGTTGACTAGCACAGATACGCAGTATTTT	CASSLLTSTDTQYF
-	16	-	TRBV28	TRBJ2-7	TGTGCCAGCAGTTTATTTGGATTCGGGCAGGGAGGCGAGCAGTACTTC	CASSLFGFGQGGEQYF
-	18	TRBD1	TRBV11-3	TRBJ2-7	TGTGCCAGCAGCTCCACAGGGGGCTACTCATCTAGATCCTACGAGCAGTACTTC	CASSSTGGYSSRSYEQYF
-	13	-	TRBV6-8	TRBJ1-1	TGTGCCAGCAGGCGACAGGTGAACACTGAAGCTTTCTTT	CASRRQVNTEAFF
-	13	TRBD1	TRBV7-8	TRBJ1-1	TGTGCCAGCAGCCAAGGACAGGGCTCCGTAGCTTTCTTT	CASSQGQGSVAFF
-	13	-	TRBV14	TRBJ1-1	TGTGCCAGCAGCCAAGGGGGGGCGGCTGAAGCTTTCTTT	CASSQGGAAEAFF
-	19	-	TRBV6-8	TRBJ1-4	TGTGCCAGCAGTTACTCTTTACCGGCAGGGACGCGGGGTAATGAAAAACTGTTTTTT	CASSYSLPAGTRGNEKLFF
-	14	TRBD1	TRBV19	TRBJ2-3	TGTGCCAGTAGCGACAGGGGGCTGACAGATACGCAGTATTTT	CASSDRGLTDTQYF
few	16	-	TRBV18	TRBJ1-5	TGTGCCAGCTCACCAACTGGGGACAATAGCAATCAGCCCCAGCATTTT	CASSPTGDNSNQPQHF
-	15	-	TRBV11-3	TRBJ1-1	TGTGCCAGCAGCCGGAGGACAGAAAGGAACACTGAAGCTTTCTTT	CASSRRTERNTEAFF
-	17	TRBD2	TRBV7-7	TRBJ2-7	TGTGCCAGCAGCTTGTGGGGCGCGCGGGAGCAGGAGGACGAGCAGTACTTC	CASSLWGAREQEDEQYF
-	14	-	TRBV5-1	TRBJ1-2	TGCGCCAGCAGCTTGGCAGGGCTGGCCTATGGCTACACCTTC	CASSLAGLAYGYTF
-	16	-	TRBV5-1	TRBJ1-3	TGCGCCAGCAGCTTGGCCGGGGGCTTGGCTGGAAACACCATATATTTT	CASSLAGGLAGNTIYF
-	16	-	TRBV11-3	TRBJ2-1	TGTGCCAGCAGCGGAGGCTGGCAGAGCTCCTACAATGAGCAGTTCTTC	CASSGGWQSSYNEQFF
-	15	-	TRBV19	TRBJ1-2	TGTGCCAGTAGTATAGGATCGTTCAGGTCCTATGGCTACACCTTC	CASSIGSFRSYGYTF
-	14	-	TRBV5-1	TRBJ1-2	TGCGCCAGCAGCTTGGAGGCACGGGACGGACCTCGGGCCTTC	CASSLEARDGPRAF
once	13	-	TRBV30	TRBJ1-1	TGTGCCTGGAGTGTTGGAGCACGGGGGGAAGCTTTCTTT	CAWSVGARGEAFF
-	14	TRBD1	TRBV28	TRBJ1-1	TGTGCCAGCACGGGTCGACCAGGGGGCACTGAAGCTTTCTTT	CASTGRPGGTEAFF
-	15	-	TRBV18	TRBJ2-7	TGTGCCAGCTCACCAACGGGACATACCGACTACGAGCAGTACTTC	CASSPTGHTDYEQYF
once	15	-	TRBV11-3	TRBJ1-6	TGTGCCAGCAGCTTAATGGGGGTCGGGAATTCACCCCTCCACTTT	CASSLMGVGNSPLHF
-	13	-	TRBV18	TRBJ1-2	TGTGCCAGCTCTTCGCGCCTTAACTATGGCTACACCTTC	CASSSRLNYGYTF
-	12	-	TRBV29-1	TRBJ1-1	TGCAGCGTTCGGGCAGTGAACACTGAAGCTTTCTTT	CSVRAVNTEAFF
-	17	TRBD1	TRBV19	TRBJ1-5	TGTGCCAGTAGTATCGAGGGGGACAGGGGGCCGAATCAGCCCCAGCATTTT	CASSIEGDRGPNQPQHF